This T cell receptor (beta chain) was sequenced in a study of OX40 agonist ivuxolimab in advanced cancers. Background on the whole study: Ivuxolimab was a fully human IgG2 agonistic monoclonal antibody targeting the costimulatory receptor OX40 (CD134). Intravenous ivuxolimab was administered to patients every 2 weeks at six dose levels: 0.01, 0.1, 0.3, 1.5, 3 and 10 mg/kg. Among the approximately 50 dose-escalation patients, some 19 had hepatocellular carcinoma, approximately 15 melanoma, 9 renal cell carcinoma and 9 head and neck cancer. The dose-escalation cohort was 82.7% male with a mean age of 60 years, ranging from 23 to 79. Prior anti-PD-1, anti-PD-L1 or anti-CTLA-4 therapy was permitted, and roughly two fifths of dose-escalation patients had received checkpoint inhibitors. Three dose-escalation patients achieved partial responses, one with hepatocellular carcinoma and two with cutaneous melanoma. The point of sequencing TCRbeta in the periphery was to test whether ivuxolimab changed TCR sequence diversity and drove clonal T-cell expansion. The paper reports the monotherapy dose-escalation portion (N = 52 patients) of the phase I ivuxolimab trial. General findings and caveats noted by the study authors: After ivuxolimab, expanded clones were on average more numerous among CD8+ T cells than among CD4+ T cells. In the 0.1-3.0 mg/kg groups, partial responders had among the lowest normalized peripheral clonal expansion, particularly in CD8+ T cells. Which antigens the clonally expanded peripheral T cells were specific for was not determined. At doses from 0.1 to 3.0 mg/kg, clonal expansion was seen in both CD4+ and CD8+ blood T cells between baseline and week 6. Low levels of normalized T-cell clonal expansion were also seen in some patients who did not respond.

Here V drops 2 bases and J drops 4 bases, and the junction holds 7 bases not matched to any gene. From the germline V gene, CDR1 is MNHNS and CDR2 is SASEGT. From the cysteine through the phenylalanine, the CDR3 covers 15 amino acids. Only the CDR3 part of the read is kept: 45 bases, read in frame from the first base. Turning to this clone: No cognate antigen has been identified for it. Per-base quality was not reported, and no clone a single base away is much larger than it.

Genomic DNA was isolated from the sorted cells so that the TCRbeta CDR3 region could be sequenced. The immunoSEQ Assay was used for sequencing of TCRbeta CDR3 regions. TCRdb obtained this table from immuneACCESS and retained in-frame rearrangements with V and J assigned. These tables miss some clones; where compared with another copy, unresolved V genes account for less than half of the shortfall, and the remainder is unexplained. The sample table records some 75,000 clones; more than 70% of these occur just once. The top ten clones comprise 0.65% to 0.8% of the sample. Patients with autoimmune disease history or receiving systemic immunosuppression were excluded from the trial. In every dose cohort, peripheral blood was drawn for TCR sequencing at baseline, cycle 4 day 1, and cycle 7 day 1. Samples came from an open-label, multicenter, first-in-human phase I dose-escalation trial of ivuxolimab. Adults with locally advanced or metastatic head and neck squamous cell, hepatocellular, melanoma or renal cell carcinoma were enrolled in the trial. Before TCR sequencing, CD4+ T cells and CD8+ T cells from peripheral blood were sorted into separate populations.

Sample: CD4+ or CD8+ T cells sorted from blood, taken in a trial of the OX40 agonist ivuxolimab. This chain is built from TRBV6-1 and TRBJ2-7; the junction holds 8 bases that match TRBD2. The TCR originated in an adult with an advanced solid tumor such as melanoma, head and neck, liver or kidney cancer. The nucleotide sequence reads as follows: TGTGCCAGCAGTGAAAAGCTTACGGGGGGGTACGAGCAGTACTTC. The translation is CASSEKLTGGYEQYF.